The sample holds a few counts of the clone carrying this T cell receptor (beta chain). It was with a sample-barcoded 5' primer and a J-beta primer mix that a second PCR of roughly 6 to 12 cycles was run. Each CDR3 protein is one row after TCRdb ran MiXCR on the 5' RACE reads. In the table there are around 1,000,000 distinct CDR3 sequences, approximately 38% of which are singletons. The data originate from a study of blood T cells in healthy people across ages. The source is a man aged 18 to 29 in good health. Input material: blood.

The CDR3 DNA reads as TGTGCCAGCAGGAGCACCCCAACCGGGGAGCTGTTTTTT. Protein sequence: CASRSTPTGELFF. The V call is TRBV25-1, the J call TRBJ2-2; D unresolved. Trimming removed 6 bases at V and 5 bases at J, with 10 bases between. Looked up from germline, CDR1 is MGHDK and CDR2 is SYGVNS. The CDR3 is 13 amino acids.